The 29 T cell receptor beta chains in this list originate from one sample, sequenced in a study of immune evolution from preneoplasia to lung adenocarcinoma. The method was immunoSEQ multiplex PCR; TCRdb's version includes in-frame clones alone and lacks a portion of them. In the table there are roughly 6,100 clones, approximately 78% of which are singletons. The sequenced sample consisted of FFPE adjacent normal lung tissue. The receptors come from an older donor with lung adenocarcinoma.

This chain uses TRBV7-9 with TRBJ1-2; 8 bases line up with TRBD1. The CDR3 is 15 residues long. The germline V gene encodes CDR1 SEHNR and CDR2 FQNEAQ (reference sequence). With V trimmed by 5 bases and J by 4 bases, 9 bases remained unmatched. CDR3 region: CASSLTGTGFYGYTF. CDR3 in DNA: TGTGCCAGCAGCCTGACCGGGACAGGATTCTATGGCTACACCTTC.

The rearrangement joins TRBV18 to TRBJ1-3; 8 positions agree with TRBD1. The CDR3 is made up of 16 amino acids. CDR1 KGHSH and CDR2 LQKENI come from the germline V gene. Trimming took 4 bases from V and 0 from J; bases not matched to a gene: 5. The CDR3 DNA reads as TGTGCCAGCTCACTAGACAGGGGATTCTCTGGAAACACCATATATTTT. Translated: CASSLDRGFSGNTIYF. The variable domain in full, with the rest retrieved from reference TRBV18 and TRBJ1-3, is NAGVMQNPRHLVRRRGQEARLRCSPMKGHSHVYWYRQLPEEGLKFMVYLQKENIIDESGMPKERFSAEFPKEGPSILRIQQVVRGDSAAYFCASSLDRGFSGNTIYFGEGSWLTVV.

This clone was counted only a few times. V and J are TRBV29-1 and TRBJ1-2; possible D gene TRBD1, 6 bases. Germline loops: CDR1 SQVTM, CDR2 ANQGSEA. V lost 2 bases, J lost 8 bases, and 18 bases lay in between. This CDR3 is built from 14 residues. The CDR3: CSVERDTSLEGYTF. CDR3 bases: TGCAGCGTTGAACGGGACACCTCCCTGGAAGGCTACACCTTC.

The chain links TRBV6-6 to TRBJ1-1; D remains unclear. V was clipped by 7 bases and J by 3 bases, with 15 bases between them. The V gene's germline CDR1 is MNHNY and CDR2 SVGAGI (reference sequence). The CDR3 has 14 amino acids. The CDR3 DNA sequence: TGTGCCAGCAATCGAAATCAGGCGGACACTGAAGCTTTCTTT. Protein product: CASNRNQADTEAFF.

The rearrangement links TRBV30 to TRBJ2-2; 7 bases map to TRBD2. V lost 3 bases and J lost 8; bases outside the gene matches: 12. The CDR3 is 15 residues long. In germline, CDR1 is GTSNPN, CDR2 SVGIG (reference sequence). CDR3 sequence reads: CAWSSLAELGGELFF. The CDR3 DNA is TGTGCCTGGAGCTCTCTAGCGGAGTTAGGGGGGGAGCTGTTTTTT.

The chain joins TRBV7-2 to TRBJ2-2, with 9 nucleotides matching TRBD1. The length of the CDR3 is 15 residues. With V trimmed by 7 bases and J by 7 bases, 10 bases remained unmatched. Germline V gene sequence: CDR1 SGHTA, CDR2 FQGNSA. The CDR3 DNA is TGTGCCAGCACCCATGGGGACAGGGATAACGGGGAGCTGTTTTTT. Translated: CASTHGDRDNGELFF. The variable domain in full, completed from reference TRBV7-2 and TRBJ2-2, reads GAGVSQSPSNKVTEKGKDVELRCDPISGHTALYWYRQSLGQGLEFLIYFQGNSAPDKSGLPSDRFSAERTGGSVSTLTIQRTQQEDSAVYLCASTHGDRDNGELFFGEGSRLTVL.

V and J are TRBV30 and TRBJ1-2, with D maybe TRBD1 (6 bases). The CDR3 runs to 16 residues. The V gene lost 3 bases and the J gene lost 8 bases, with 25 bases spanning the gap. Germline V CDR1 and CDR2: GTSNPN, SVGIG (reference sequence). The CDR3: CAWRQAGALGLRGYTF. The DNA of the CDR3 is TGTGCCTGGAGACAAGCGGGGGCGTTAGGTTTGCGGGGCTACACCTTC. Drawing the rest from reference TRBV30 and TRBJ1-2, the complete variable domain is SQTIHQWPATLVQPVGSPLSLECTVEGTSNPNLYWYRQAAGRGLQLLFYSVGIGQISSEVPQNLSASRPQDRQFILSSKKLLLSDSGFYLCAWRQAGALGLRGYTFGSGTRLTVV.

This clone was counted a few times. This chain connects TRBV10-3 to TRBJ2-7, with 13 bases fitting TRBD2. This CDR3 has 14 residues. V trimming: 6 bases; J trimming: 6 bases; junction bases outside the gene matches: 5. Germline CDR1 ENHRY, CDR2 SYGVKD. CDR3 DNA sequence: TGTGCCATCAGGGGACTAGCGGGACCCGGCGAGCAGTACTTC. This sequence encodes CAIRGLAGPGEQYF.

J is TRBJ1-1 and V is TRBV15; D is uncertain. From germline, CDR1 is LNHNV and CDR2 YYDKDF (reference sequence). This CDR3 region has 13 residues. The V and J ends lost 8 bases and 5 bases respectively, with 15 bases between them. DNA of the CDR3: TGTGCCACCTCCATGCGGCGGGAGACTGAAGCTTTCTTT. Translating it yields CATSMRRETEAFF.

The chain links TRBV30 to TRBJ2-7; D ambiguous. CDR1 and CDR2 (germline): GTSNPN, SVGIG (reference sequence). V was cut by 7 bases and J by 5 bases, with 21 bases left in between. The CDR3 sequence is 14 residues long. The CDR3 region has the DNA TGTGCCTCTACCCGTTTTGGGCGTTTGGACGAGCAGTACTTC. The encoded protein is CASTRFGRLDEQYF. The whole variable domain, remainder taken from reference TRBV30 and TRBJ2-7, is SQTIHQWPATLVQPVGSPLSLECTVEGTSNPNLYWYRQAAGRGLQLLFYSVGIGQISSEVPQNLSASRPQDRQFILSSKKLLLSDSGFYLCASTRFGRLDEQYFGPGTRLTVT.

The rearrangement links TRBV5-1 to TRBJ2-5; 9 bases map to TRBD1. The CDR3 runs to 18 residues. Germline CDR1 SGHRS, CDR2 YFSETQ. The ends lost 4 bases at V and 1 base at J; junction bases unmatched: 14. The CDR3 DNA reads as TGCGCCAGCAGCCCTGGGACAGGGAGGCCGAGGGCCCAAGAGACCCAGTACTTC. Its protein is CASSPGTGRPRAQETQYF.

The V and J genes are TRBV5-1 and TRBJ2-3, with D maybe TRBD1 (5 bases). Per the germline V gene, CDR1 is SGHRS and CDR2 is YFSETQ. The CDR3 consists of 16 residues. V lost 4 bases to trimming and J lost 2 bases, with 17 bases between them. The DNA of the CDR3 is TGCGCCAGCAGCCCCTGGGGCCTGGACAACACAGATACGCAGTATTTT. This sequence encodes CASSPWGLDNTDTQYF.

The chain has TRBV5-1 and TRBJ2-7; 8 nucleotides line up with TRBD1. Germline V gene data show CDR1 as SGHRS and CDR2 as YFSETQ. V lost 4 bases and J lost 4; bases outside the gene matches: 25. This CDR3 region has 20 residues. Here the CDR3 DNA reads TGCGCCAGCAGCGTAAAGGGGTTGGACAGGGTCGAGGCGCGCAAATACGAGCAGTACTTC. This codes for CASSVKGLDRVEARKYEQYF.

The chain links TRBV5-8 to TRBJ1-2; no definite D call. The V end was cut by 6 bases, the J end by 5 bases, with 17 bases between. This CDR3 contains 14 residues. Germline V gene sequence: CDR1 SGHTS, CDR2 YDEGEE. CDR3 loop: CASNPGPNFYGYTF. Written as DNA, the CDR3 is TGTGCCAGCAATCCGGGTCCGAACTTTTATGGCTACACCTTC.

The rearrangement joins TRBV4-1 to TRBJ1-4; unclear D gene. The V end was cut by 1 base, the J end by 4 bases, with 16 bases between. The V gene's germline CDR1 is MGHRA and CDR2 YSYEKL. There are 17 residues in the CDR3. The CDR3 sequence: CASSQGVGMVFNEKLFF. CDR3 coding DNA: TGCGCCAGCAGCCAAGGGGTCGGTATGGTCTTTAATGAAAAACTGTTTTTT.

The gene calls are TRBV5-4 and TRBJ1-2; 9 nucleotides match TRBD1. The CDR3 extends over 15 amino acids. Germline V gene sequence: CDR1 SGHNT, CDR2 YYREEE (reference sequence). Germline trimming cut 2 bases from V and 0 bases from J; bases unmatched to any gene: 2. CDR3 nucleotides: TGTGCCAGCAGCTTCGGGGACAGGGCTAACTATGGCTACACCTTC. This gives the protein CASSFGDRANYGYTF.

The chain uses TRBV5-1 and TRBJ1-2; no reliable D call. Germline V CDR1 and CDR2: SGHRS, YFSETQ. CDR3 length: 13 residues. Trimming shortened V by 4 bases and J by 4 bases, and 11 bases separated the two germline ends. The CDR3 reads CASSPVQFYGYTF. DNA for the CDR3: TGCGCCAGCAGCCCGGTCCAGTTCTATGGCTACACCTTC.

This chain links TRBV19 with TRBJ2-6; D tentatively fits TRBD1 or TRBD2 (6 bases each). With 7 bases removed from V and 5 bases from J, the gap between germline ends came to 15 bases. The CDR3 contains 15 residues. Germline V gene sequence: CDR1 LNHDA, CDR2 SQIVND (reference sequence). The CDR3 region is CASTLGGTRANVLTF. In DNA, the CDR3 is TGTGCCAGTACTCTTGGAGGGACAAGGGCCAACGTCCTGACTTTC.

The J gene is TRBJ2-1, the V gene TRBV10-3; the D gene is possibly TRBD2 (5 bases). Germline assignment: CDR1 ENHRY and CDR2 SYGVKD. The length of the CDR3 is 14 residues. V lost 9 bases to trimming and J lost 9 bases, with 21 bases between them. The CDR3: CAITLGGFRGEQFF. CDR3 sequence (DNA): TGTGCCATAACGTTGGGCGGGTTTCGGGGTGAGCAGTTCTTC.

J is TRBJ1-2 and V is TRBV20-1; D gene uncertain. Between the trimmed V and J ends, which lost 7 bases and 6 bases, there was a span of 9 bases. Germline V gene sequence: CDR1 DFQATT, CDR2 SNEGSKA (reference sequence). The CDR3 contains 10 residues. The CDR3 protein is CSGGRDGYTF. CDR3 sequence (DNA): TGCAGTGGGGGTCGTGATGGCTACACCTTC.

The J gene is TRBJ2-3, the V gene TRBV21-1; TRBD2 is the table's D call, not checked against the DNA. TRBV21-1 is a pseudogene segment. The CDR3 totals 18 residues. This CDR3 is CASSHPQGPAGEADTQYF. DNA for the CDR3: TGTGCCAGCAGCCACCCCCAAGGACCAGCGGGAGAAGCAGATACGCAGTATTTT.

The rearrangement joins TRBV27 to TRBJ2-5; D remains ambiguous. CDR3 length equals 14 residues. V was pared by 4 bases and J by 5 bases, with 14 bases between. The germline V gene has CDR1 MNHEY and CDR2 SMNVEV (reference sequence). CDR3 protein: CASSSNTLRETQYF. The DNA for the CDR3 is TGTGCCAGCAGTTCAAATACTTTAAGGGAGACCCAGTACTTC.

The CDR3 loop reads CASGPYNEQFF. As DNA, the CDR3 is TGTGCTAGCGGGCCGTACAATGAGCAGTTCTTC. The chain recombines TRBV6-5 with TRBJ2-1; TRBD2 agrees at 7 bases. CDR1 and CDR2 (germline): MNHEY, SVGAGI. The CDR3 sequence is 11 residues long.

Within the sample, this clone is medium-sized. The CDR3 reads CASSYSWGGGNTEAFF. The CDR3, as DNA: TGTGCCAGCAGTTACTCGTGGGGCGGTGGGAACACTGAAGCTTTCTTT. The rearrangement uses TRBV6-5 and TRBJ1-1, with D possibly matching TRBD1 (5 bases). The CDR3 loop spans 16 amino acids. The V gene lost 0 bases and the J gene lost 1 base, with 12 bases spanning the gap. The V gene's germline CDR1 is MNHEY and CDR2 SVGAGI.

The chain links TRBV7-8 to TRBJ1-2; 7 bases agree with TRBD1. Germline trimming cut 5 bases from V and 6 bases from J; bases unmatched to any gene: 12. Germline assignment: CDR1 SGHVS and CDR2 FQNEAQ. This CDR3 is built from 15 residues. The CDR3 DNA reads as TGTGCCAGCAGCCCTAGCCCTACAGGGGAGCATGGCTACACCTTC. Translated: CASSPSPTGEHGYTF.

The chain carries TRBV11-2 and TRBJ2-7; TRBD2 agrees at 7 bases. The CDR3 loop spans 14 amino acids. The germline gives CDR1 SGHAT, CDR2 FQNNGV. With 3 bases clipped from V and 2 bases from J, the junction kept 4 bases outside the gene matches. In nucleotides, the CDR3 is TGTGCCAGCAGCTTGGTAGCGGGCCCCTACGAGCAGTACTTC. The encoded protein is CASSLVAGPYEQYF.

This clone was counted a few times. V is TRBV9 and J is TRBJ2-1, with 8 nucleotides matching TRBD2. Trimming removed 5 bases from V and 6 bases from J; junction bases left unmatched: 13. Germline CDR1 and CDR2: SGDLS and YYNGEE. This CDR3 is 16 amino acids long. CDR3 nucleotides: TGTGCCAGCAGTTCCGGATGGGGACTAGGTACCAATGAGCAGTTCTTC. Translated, it gives CASSSGWGLGTNEQFF.

The V gene is TRBV5-1, the J gene TRBJ2-5; 11 nucleotides agree with TRBD2. V was pared by 4 bases and J by 2 bases, with 4 bases of the junction left unmatched. The CDR3 contains 15 residues. CDR1 is SGHRS and CDR2 is YFSETQ in the germline V gene. CDR3 protein: CASSIGTSGQETQYF. CDR3 coding DNA: TGCGCCAGCAGCATAGGGACTAGCGGACAAGAGACCCAGTACTTC.

J is TRBJ2-2 and V is TRBV9; 9 bases map to TRBD1. Germline trimming cut 0 bases from V and 4 bases from J; bases unmatched to any gene: 1. There are 15 residues in the CDR3. Germline loops: CDR1 SGDLS, CDR2 YYNGEE. DNA for the CDR3: TGTGCCAGCAGCGTAGGGGACAGGGCCACCGGGGAGCTGTTTTTT. It codes for CASSVGDRATGELFF.